This record covers a single T cell receptor beta chain. How the authors handled the data: Amplification from reference gene primers served as the basis for estimated nucleated cell counts. Some clones are missing from TCRdb's copy, which holds only in-frame ones; the method was immunoSEQ multiplex PCR. V and J calls and clone size are given by that table; D and trimming were obtained from the DNA. The repertoire holds around 200,000 clones, with about 85% as singletons. The data derive from a study of blood T cell repertoires in COVID-19. Turning to the study itself: Spain, Italy and the United States supplied samples that represented acute and convalescent COVID-19.

CDR1 is SGHVS, CDR2 FQNEAQ, per germline. V was trimmed by 7 bases and J by 0 bases, leaving 22 bases between them. CDR3 size: 18 residues. This chain connects TRBV7-8 to TRBJ2-4, with D maybe TRBD2 (5 bases). This clonotype was sampled from a young woman who had recovered from COVID-19. Sequences were obtained from peripheral blood. The CDR3 spells CASTPAQSPSRAKNIQYF. The CDR3, as DNA: TGTGCCAGCACCCCGGCGCAGTCTCCTAGCAGAGCCAAAAACATTCAGTACTTC. Using reference TRBV7-8 and TRBJ2-4 for the parts outside the CDR3, the full variable domain is GAGVSQSPRYKVAKRGQDVALRCDPISGHVSLFWYQQALGQGPEFLTYFQNEAQLDKSGLPSDRFFAERPEGSVSTLKIQRTQQEDSAVYLCASTPAQSPSRAKNIQYFGAGTRLSVL.